This T cell receptor beta chain was sequenced for a study of human T cells and chemical hapten exposure. Study-wide context: An area of 2 cm by approximately 2 cm on upper inner arm skin received 2% DPC for sensitization.

There are 12 residues in the CDR3. The V gene lost 4 bases and the J gene lost 8 bases, with 8 bases spanning the gap. CDR1 and CDR2 (germline): LGHDT, YNNKEL (reference sequence). TCRdb independently ran MiXCR on the RACE reads; one entry per CDR3 protein. The sample yields more than 35,000 distinct CDR3 sequences, over 9.5% seen once. This clonotype was counted ten times or more. Time point denoted: patch test 3, about 24 weeks after DPC sensitization. Treatment described: therapeutic diphenylcyclopropenone sensitization with weekly scalp DPC. Blood, whole and unfractionated, served as the source for total RNA extraction.

The clonotype originates from a woman in her thirties or forties with alopecia areata. Some clones in this sample may be carry-over from other donors' samples. The chain joins TRBV3-1 to TRBJ1-4, with TRBD1 as a possible D gene (6 bases). The sequencing used whole blood, collected in connection with sensitization to the hapten diphenylcyclopropenone (DPC). The CDR3 DNA reads TGTGCCAGCAGCCTGCAGGGGGAAAAACTGTTTTTT. Protein: CASSLQGEKLFF.